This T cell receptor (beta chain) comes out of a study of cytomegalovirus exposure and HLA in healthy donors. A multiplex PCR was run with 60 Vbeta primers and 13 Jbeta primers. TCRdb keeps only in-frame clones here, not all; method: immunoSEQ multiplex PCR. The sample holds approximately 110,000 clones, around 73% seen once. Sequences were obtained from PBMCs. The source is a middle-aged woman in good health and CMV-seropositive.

CDR3 sequence reads: CASSVQGGLAGEQETQYF. CDR3 bases: TGTGCCAGCAGCGTCCAAGGAGGACTAGCGGGAGAACAAGAGACCCAGTACTTC. The chain carries TRBV9 and TRBJ2-5, with 13 bases identical to TRBD2. V trimming: 2 bases; J trimming: 2 bases; junction bases outside the gene matches: 9. This CDR3 contains 18 residues. Germline V lookup: CDR1 SGDLS, CDR2 YYNGEE.